This T cell receptor (beta chain) was recorded in a study of T cell responses to AZD1222 COVID-19 vaccine. Method: immunoSEQ multiplex PCR; TCRdb's copy keeps in-frame clones and lacks some. The table has roughly 130,000 clones, just under 95% seen once. This clone was detected once. This CDR3 has 15 amino acids. Germline V CDR1 and CDR2: SGHVS, FQNEAQ. Unmatched junction bases numbered 5, after V lost 2 bases and J lost 2 bases. The sequence came from an adult who received the AZD1222 COVID-19 vaccine. The chain joins TRBV7-8 to TRBJ2-5; the match to TRBD1 covers 7 bases. The specimen comprised peripheral blood, sampled 28 days after the second AZD1222 dose. The CDR3 loop reads CASSLRDSLQETQYF. CDR3 sequence (DNA): TGTGCCAGCAGCTTAAGGGACAGTCTTCAAGAGACCCAGTACTTC.